The text below deals with one TCR beta chain. Its specificity is not known. This record comes from a study of OX40 agonist ivuxolimab in advanced cancers. Findings and caveats of the study: Clonal expansion was seen in CD4+ and CD8+ blood T cells by week 6 at 0.1 to 3.0 mg/kg. In CD8+ T cells, expanded clones were on average more numerous than in CD4+.

V dropped 3 bases and J dropped 6 bases, with 16 bases sitting between them. This CDR3 is 14 amino acids long. The germline V gene encodes CDR1 SGHNT and CDR2 YYREEE (reference sequence). Using immunoSEQ multiplex PCR, the repertoire was profiled, and TCRdb retains in-frame clones only, with some absent. The sample consists of 55,000 to 75,000 clones, about 90% of them appearing once. This material consisted of CD4+ or CD8+ T cells sorted from blood, taken in a trial of the OX40 agonist ivuxolimab. The source of this sequence is an adult with an advanced solid tumor such as melanoma, head and neck, liver or kidney cancer. The chain has TRBV5-4 and TRBJ2-7, with D unclear. The chain's CDR3 is CASSSLPNDIEQYF. In DNA, the CDR3 is TGTGCCAGCAGCTCGCTCCCTAACGACATCGAGCAGTACTTC.